Below, 29 T cell receptor beta chains from the same sample are listed, as sequenced in a study of blood T cells in healthy people across ages. A second about 6 to 12 cycle PCR used barcoded and J-beta primers. TCRdb reprocessed the 5' RACE reads with MiXCR, giving one entry per CDR3 protein. The sample consists of roughly 900,000 distinct CDR3 sequences, 29% of them appearing once. Source material: blood. All receptors derive from an elderly woman in good health.

This clonotype occurred a few times. CDR3 amino acids: CASTRGGHDEQFF. The CDR3 DNA reads TGCGCCAGCACCAGGGGAGGGCATGATGAGCAGTTCTTC. This sequence joins TRBV5-1 and TRBJ2-1; D is possibly TRBD2 (7 bases). Germline lookup yields CDR1 SGHRS and CDR2 YFSETQ. This CDR3 has 13 residues. Trimming shortened V by 6 bases and J by 8 bases, and 15 bases separated the two germline ends.

Regarding this clonotype: Since a much larger clone is just one base distant, this may be a read error. The chain carries TRBV6-4 and TRBJ1-2; TRBD1 is a possible D gene (6 bases). The CDR3 is made up of 15 amino acids. Germline CDR1 MRHNA, CDR2 SNTAGT. V was shortened by 0 bases and J by 2 bases, with 10 bases between the two germline ends. The CDR3 DNA sequence: TGTGCCAGCAGTGACTCCGGACAGTCGAACTATGGCTACACCTTC. It specifies CASSDSGQSNYGYTF.

This clonotype was detected many times. This rearrangement joins TRBV6-2 or TRBV6-3 to TRBJ1-5; 8 bases are a match to TRBD1. CDR3 length: 14 residues. The V segment lost 5 bases and the J segment 5 bases; nucleotides outside the gene matches: 5. Germline CDR1 and CDR2: MNHEY and SVGEGT. CDR3 bases: TGTGCCAGCAGTCGCGGGACAGGCCATCAGCCCCAGCATTTT. This translates into CASSRGTGHQPQHF.

This chain links TRBV12-3 or TRBV12-4 with TRBJ1-1; D might be TRBD1 (6 bases). The CDR3 spans 17 residues. The germline V and J ends were trimmed by 4 bases and 4 bases, with 22 bases remaining between them. CDR3 coding DNA: TGTGCCAGCAGTTCAACGTTGGGGGCAGGGACCTTCACTGAAGCTTTCTTT. Protein: CASSSTLGAGTFTEAFF.

In this sample, this clonotype turned up a few times. The genes are TRBV6-6 and TRBJ1-3, with D unclear. CDR3 length: 12 residues. The ends were cut back, 6 bases at V and 6 bases at J, with 9 bases in the middle. Germline-derived CDR1 and CDR2 are MNHNY and SVGAGI (reference sequence). The DNA of the CDR3 is TGTGCCAGCAGCCCGACCTTAAACACCATATATTTT. Translation gives CASSPTLNTIYF.

The chain carries TRBV5-4 and TRBJ2-3; TRBD2 agrees at 14 bases. The CDR3 has 16 amino acids. Germline V gene sequence: CDR1 SGHNT, CDR2 YYREEE (reference sequence). The ends lost 4 bases at V and 7 bases at J; junction bases unmatched: 8. CDR3 amino acids: CASSKGTSGGPYTQYF. CDR3 coding DNA: TGTGCCAGCAGCAAGGGGACTAGCGGGGGACCATATACGCAGTATTTT.

This clonotype came up a few times. The chain is built from TRBV2 and TRBJ1-5; D call uncertain. Germline loops: CDR1 SNHLY, CDR2 FYNNEI. CDR3 length: 13 amino acids. V lost 6 bases to trimming and J lost 3 bases, with 9 bases between them. The CDR3 reads CASRPTANQPQHF. CDR3 nucleotide sequence: TGTGCCAGCAGGCCGACGGCCAATCAGCCCCAGCATTTT.

This clonotype was counted at least ten times. The rearrangement links TRBV5-1 to TRBJ1-6; 9 bases agree with TRBD1. V gave up 4 bases and J gave up 7 bases; unmatched junction bases: 6. The CDR3 has 15 residues. Per germline, CDR1 SGHRS and CDR2 YFSETQ. CDR3 DNA sequence: TGCGCCAGCAGCGGCGGCGGGACAGGGAATTCACCCCTCCACTTT. Its translation: CASSGGGTGNSPLHF.

A few counts support this clonotype. The gene calls are TRBV18 and TRBJ1-1; 7 positions match TRBD1. V lost 3 bases and J lost 6; bases outside the gene matches: 4. Germline assignment: CDR1 KGHSH and CDR2 LQKENI. There are 13 residues in the CDR3. The CDR3: CASSPRGRAEAFF. The DNA of the CDR3 is TGTGCCAGCTCACCCAGGGGGAGGGCTGAAGCTTTCTTT.

The V gene is TRBV10-3, the J gene TRBJ1-4; possibly TRBD1 for D (6 bases). Germline V lookup: CDR1 ENHRY, CDR2 SYGVKD. This CDR3 contains 15 residues. V shed 2 bases and J shed 10 bases, with 17 bases lying between them. The CDR3 loop is CAISESGTLGGKLFF. Here the CDR3 DNA reads TGTGCCATCAGTGAGAGCGGGACACTGGGGGGAAAACTGTTTTTT.

On this clonotype: With a much larger clone just one base away, this may be a read error. V is TRBV10-3 and J is TRBJ2-7; D unresolved. The germline V and J ends were trimmed by 0 bases and 0 bases, with 6 bases remaining between them. Germline V lookup: CDR1 ENHRY, CDR2 SYGVKD. CDR3 length: 14 residues. The CDR3 spells CAISESSSSYEQYF. The CDR3 region has the DNA TGTGCCATCAGTGAGTCCTCGAGCTCCTACGAGCAGTACTTC.

This clonotype occurred many times. CDR3 region: CASTGTNQETQYF. The CDR3 DNA reads TGTGCCAGCACTGGTACCAACCAAGAGACCCAGTACTTC. This sequence joins TRBV6-5 and TRBJ2-5; no clear D gene. CDR3 length equals 13 residues. Germline assignment: CDR1 MNHEY and CDR2 SVGAGI. Trimming shortened V by 7 bases and J by 0 bases, and 9 bases separated the two germline ends.

The chain links TRBV7-9 to TRBJ1-1, with D perhaps TRBD1 (6 bases). Germline lookup yields CDR1 SEHNR and CDR2 FQNEAQ (reference sequence). The CDR3 spans 14 residues. Trimming left V 0 bases short and J 4 bases short, with 9 bases between. CDR3 loop: CASSLAGGSTEAFF. The CDR3 nucleotides read TGTGCCAGCAGCTTAGCAGGGGGGTCCACTGAAGCTTTCTTT.

On this clonotype itself: This may be a read error, as it is one base from a much larger clone. The chain combines TRBV15 with TRBJ1-2; unclear D gene. V lost 0 bases and J 4 bases, leaving 12 bases between the germline ends. The CDR3 consists of 15 residues. Germline loops: CDR1 LNHNV, CDR2 YYDKDF (reference sequence). The chain's CDR3 is CATSRDRRGCYGYTF. DNA for the CDR3: TGTGCCACCAGCAGAGATCGGCGAGGGTGCTATGGCTACACCTTC. Complete variable domain (other parts from reference TRBV15 and TRBJ1-2): DAMVIQNPRYQVTQFGKPVTLSCSQTLNHNVMYWYQQKSSQAPKLLFHYYDKDFNNEADTPDNFQSRRPNTSFCFLDIRSPGLGDTAMYLCATSRDRRGCYGYTFGSGTRLTVV.

The chain joins TRBV7-9 to TRBJ1-1; a possible D gene is TRBD1 (6 bases). The CDR3 has 17 amino acids. Per germline, CDR1 SEHNR and CDR2 FQNEAQ (reference sequence). Trimming removed 5 bases from V and 1 base from J, with 20 bases in between. In DNA, the CDR3 is TGTGCCAGCAGCCCATTTTTTGGATTACAGGGGAACACTGAAGCTTTCTTT. Protein: CASSPFFGLQGNTEAFF.

Ten or more counts support this clonotype. This chain connects TRBV7-2 to TRBJ2-5; 7 bases line up with TRBD2. This CDR3 is 15 amino acids long. From germline, CDR1 is SGHTA and CDR2 FQGNSA. V dropped 5 bases and J dropped 4; count of bases not matched to a gene: 10. In nucleotides, the CDR3 is TGTGCCAGCAGCCCGAGGACTAGTCGGGTAGAGACCCAGTACTTC. Protein product: CASSPRTSRVETQYF.

As for this clonotype: A single base separates this from a much larger clone, so it may be a read error. The chain joins TRBV15 to TRBJ1-2; D is perhaps TRBD1 (6 bases). This CDR3 has 14 amino acids. Looked up from germline, CDR1 is LNHNV and CDR2 is YYDKDF (reference sequence). CDR3 DNA sequence: TGTGTCACCAGCAGGAACAGGGTTGGGTATGGCTACACCTTC. This codes for CVTSRNRVGYGYTF.

Notes on this clonotype: A much larger clonotype is one base distant, so this may be a read error. This chain links TRBV2 with TRBJ2-1, with 8 bases lining up with TRBD2. Germline V gene sequence: CDR1 SNHLY, CDR2 FYNNEI. Trimming at V came to 4 bases and at J to 9 bases, leaving 5 bases not matched to a gene. The CDR3 is made up of 13 amino acids. CDR3 in DNA: TGTGCCAGCAGTGGGCGGGGGGTGAGTGAGCAGTTCTTC. Its protein is CASSGRGVSEQFF.

The chain couples TRBV27 to TRBJ2-7, with 11 bases fitting TRBD1. The tail of the sequence fits TRBJ2-5 better, so the J call may be wrong. CDR1 MNHEY and CDR2 SMNVEV come from the germline V gene (reference sequence). CDR3 length equals 15 residues. Written as DNA, the CDR3 is TGTGCCAGCAGTTTACGGACAGGGGGCTGGGAGACCCAGTACTTC. Translating it yields CASSLRTGGWETQYF.

About this clonotype: One base away lies a much larger clone, so this may be a sequencing read error. The chain couples TRBV7-7 to TRBJ2-5, with D possibly being TRBD1 or TRBD2 (5 bases each). The germline V gene has CDR1 SSHAT and CDR2 FNYEAQ (reference sequence). The length of the CDR3 is 15 residues. This CDR3 reads CASSSTRDPGRTQYF. Written as DNA, the CDR3 is TGTGCTAGCAGCTCCACTCGGGACCCGGGCAGGACCCAGTACTTC. Together with reference TRBV7-7 and TRBJ2-5, the CDR3 gives the full variable domain: GAGVSQSPRYKVTKRGQDVTLRCDPISSHATLYWYQQALGQGPEFLTYFNYEAQPDKSGLPSDRFSAERPEGSISTLTIQRTEQRDSAMYRCASSSTRDPGRTQYFGPGTRLLVL.

This clonotype was seen many times. The chain carries TRBV6-4 and TRBJ2-7; maybe TRBD1 (6 bases). Looked up from germline, CDR1 is MRHNA and CDR2 is SNTAGT. Trimming left V 4 bases short and J 1 base short, with 17 bases between. The CDR3 extends over 16 amino acids. The CDR3 here is CASSVGIQGRSYEQYF. CDR3 in DNA: TGTGCCAGCAGTGTCGGAATACAGGGCCGATCCTACGAGCAGTACTTC.

This chain joins TRBV6-5 and TRBJ2-7; D gene ambiguous. From germline, CDR1 is MNHEY and CDR2 SVGAGI. Between the trimmed V and J ends, which lost 0 bases and 6 bases, there was a span of 15 bases. The CDR3 consists of 15 residues. The CDR3 DNA reads as TGTGCCAGCAGTTACTCAGGCGCGAGTCCCGCCGAGCAGTACTTC. Translated: CASSYSGASPAEQYF.

This clonotype was counted only a few times. A read error is possible here, since a much larger clone lies one base away. This chain uses TRBV10-3 with TRBJ2-7; tentative D call: TRBD1 (5 bases). The J call may be faulty, since TRBJ2-5 better matches the DNA end. CDR1 and CDR2 (germline): ENHRY, SYGVKD. This CDR3 contains 13 residues. The CDR3 bases are TGTGCCATCAGTGAGGGGGCAAGAGAGACCCAGTACTTC. It translates to CAISEGARETQYF.

The chain joins TRBV7-9 to TRBJ1-2; TRBD1 aligns across 12 bases. Germline CDR1 and CDR2: SEHNR and FQNEAQ (reference sequence). The CDR3 totals 18 residues. V dropped 2 bases and J dropped 0; count of bases not matched to a gene: 7. As DNA, the CDR3 is TGTGCCAGCAGCTTACCGGGACAGGGGGCGAGCACTAACTATGGCTACACCTTC. Translating gives CASSLPGQGASTNYGYTF. The full variable domain, with the rest looked up from reference TRBV7-9 and TRBJ1-2, is DTGVSQNPRHKITKRGQNVTFRCDPISEHNRLYWYRQTLGQGPEFLTYFQNEAQLEKSRLLSDRFSAERPKGSFSTLEIQRTEQGDSAMYLCASSLPGQGASTNYGYTFGSGTRLTVV.

Remarks on this clonotype: A read error may be the cause here, since a much bigger clone is one base away. The V call is TRBV24-1, the J call TRBJ2-1; D unclear. The DNA end favors TRBJ2-7, so the J call may be wrong. In germline, CDR1 is KGHDR, CDR2 SFDVKD. CDR3 length equals 11 residues. The CDR3 spells CATSDLYEQYF. In DNA, the CDR3 is TGTGCCACCAGTGATTTGTATGAGCAGTACTTC.

The V gene is TRBV7-8, the J gene TRBJ1-1; TRBD1 might be the D (5 bases). CDR1 and CDR2 (germline): SGHVS, FQNEAQ. This CDR3 spans 16 amino acids. Deletions cut 5 bases from V and 4 bases from J, with 20 bases between. This CDR3 reads CASSRMGGGDVTEAFF. CDR3 nucleotides: TGTGCCAGCAGCCGCATGGGTGGGGGGGATGTCACTGAAGCTTTCTTT.

The rearrangement links TRBV7-2 to TRBJ2-5; D might be TRBD1 (6 bases). Trimming removed 7 bases at V and 5 bases at J, with 17 bases between. The CDR3 has 14 amino acids. Germline lookup yields CDR1 SGHTA and CDR2 FQGNSA. CDR3 loop: CASNYNRVSETQYF. The CDR3 bases are TGTGCCAGCAACTACAACAGGGTTTCGGAGACCCAGTACTTC.

On this clonotype: At one end the junction does not follow the germline gene, possibly because of a read error. The rearrangement uses TRBV7-2 and TRBJ1-5; D gene unclear. This CDR3 is 13 amino acids long. Germline assignment: CDR1 SGHTA and CDR2 FQGNSA. CDR3 region: CASSLAAAQPQHF. The CDR3, as DNA: TGTGCCAGCAGTTTAGCGGCCGCTCAGCCCCAGCATTTT. The full variable domain, its missing parts supplied by reference TRBV7-2 and TRBJ1-5, is GAGVSQSPSNKVTEKGKDVELRCDPISGHTALYWYRQSLGQGLEFLIYFQGNSAPDKSGLPSDRFSAERTGGSVSTLTIQRTQQEDSAVYLCASSLAAAQPQHFGDGTRLSIL.

The CDR3 DNA follows: TGTGCCAGCAGTGTAACAGGGGGCGGGGGTGAAAAACTGTTTTTT. Translation gives CASSVTGGGGEKLFF. The chain couples TRBV28 to TRBJ1-4, with TRBD1 identical over 9 bases. CDR1 and CDR2 from the germline V gene are MDHEN and SYDVKM. V lost 5 bases, J lost 7 bases, and 8 bases stayed unmatched. The CDR3 has 15 amino acids.